Described below is a single T cell receptor beta chain sequence and its context. Antigen specificity is unknown. The sample is drawn from a study of identifying expanded T cells in peripheral blood. Findings of the study overall: Approximately two-week clone count variance significantly increased as total template count grew. Approximately 1.2 clones differed between technical replicates, versus approximately 16 and 19 over time.

V was cut by 5 bases and J by 5 bases, with 15 bases left in between. This CDR3 comprises 14 residues. The germline V gene has CDR1 SGHAT and CDR2 FQDESV (reference sequence). The repertoire was sequenced with immunoSEQ multiplex PCR; TCRdb's copy has only in-frame clones and lacks some. The repertoire holds about 78,000 clones, with 84% as singletons. Healthy donors had no documented immune events, such as infections, while sampled. Sequencing was performed on blood. The chain recombines TRBV11-1 with TRBJ1-1; TRBD1 might be the D (6 bases). This clonotype was sampled from a person aged 18 to 75 in good health. CDR3 in DNA: TGTGCCAGCAGCCGTGAGACAGGATATACTGAAGCTTTCTTT. It is translated as CASSRETGYTEAFF.